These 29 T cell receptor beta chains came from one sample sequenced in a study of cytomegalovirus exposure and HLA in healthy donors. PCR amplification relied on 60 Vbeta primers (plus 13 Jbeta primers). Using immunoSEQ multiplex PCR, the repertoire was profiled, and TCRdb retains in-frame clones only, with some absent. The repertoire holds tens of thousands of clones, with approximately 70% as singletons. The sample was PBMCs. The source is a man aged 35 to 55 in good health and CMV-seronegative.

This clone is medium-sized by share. For the CDR3, the DNA is TGCGCCAGCAGCGTACACAGGCGGCGGGAGCAGTACTTC. It is translated as CASSVHRRREQYF. This chain links TRBV5-1 with TRBJ2-7, with a weak D call TRBD1 (5 bases). Per germline, CDR1 SGHRS and CDR2 YFSETQ. V lost 4 bases, J lost 7 bases, and 15 bases lay in between. This CDR3 is 13 amino acids long.

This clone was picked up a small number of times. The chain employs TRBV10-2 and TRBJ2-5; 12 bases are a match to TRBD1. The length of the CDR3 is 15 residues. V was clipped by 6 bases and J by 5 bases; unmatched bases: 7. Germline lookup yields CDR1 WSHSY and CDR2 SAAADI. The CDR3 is CASSPGQGAFETQYF. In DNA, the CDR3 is TGCGCCAGCAGCCCGGGACAGGGGGCTTTTGAGACCCAGTACTTC.

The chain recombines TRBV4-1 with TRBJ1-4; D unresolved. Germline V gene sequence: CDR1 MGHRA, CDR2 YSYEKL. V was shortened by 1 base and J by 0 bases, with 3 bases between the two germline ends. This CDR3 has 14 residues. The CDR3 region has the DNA TGCGCCAGCAGCCAAGCAGCAACTAATGAAAAACTGTTTTTT. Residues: CASSQAATNEKLFF.

The CDR3 reads CASSDSGSTDTQYF. CDR3 sequence (DNA): TGCGCCAGCAGCGATAGCGGATCCACAGATACGCAGTATTTT. This sequence joins TRBV5-1 and TRBJ2-3, with D possibly TRBD2 on 6 matching bases. CDR3 length: 14 residues. V lost 4 bases and J lost 2, with 11 bases in between. Germline V gives CDR1 SGHRS, CDR2 YFSETQ.

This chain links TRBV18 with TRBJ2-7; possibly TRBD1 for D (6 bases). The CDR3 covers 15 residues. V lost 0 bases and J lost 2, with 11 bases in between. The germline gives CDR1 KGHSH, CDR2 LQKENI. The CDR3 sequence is CASSPPQDSPYEQYF. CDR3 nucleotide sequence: TGTGCCAGCTCACCACCCCAGGACAGCCCCTACGAGCAGTACTTC.

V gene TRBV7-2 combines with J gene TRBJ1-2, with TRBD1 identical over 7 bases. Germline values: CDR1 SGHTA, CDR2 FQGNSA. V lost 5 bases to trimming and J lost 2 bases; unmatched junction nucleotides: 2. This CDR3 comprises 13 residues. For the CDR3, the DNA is TGTGCCAGCAGCCCGGGACAGAACTATGGCTACACCTTC. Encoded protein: CASSPGQNYGYTF.

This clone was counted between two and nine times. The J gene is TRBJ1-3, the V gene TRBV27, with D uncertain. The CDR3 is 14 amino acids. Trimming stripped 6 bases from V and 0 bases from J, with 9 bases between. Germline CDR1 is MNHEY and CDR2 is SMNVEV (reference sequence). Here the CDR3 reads CASSEFGSGNTIYF. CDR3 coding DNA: TGTGCCAGCAGCGAGTTCGGCTCTGGAAACACCATATATTTT.

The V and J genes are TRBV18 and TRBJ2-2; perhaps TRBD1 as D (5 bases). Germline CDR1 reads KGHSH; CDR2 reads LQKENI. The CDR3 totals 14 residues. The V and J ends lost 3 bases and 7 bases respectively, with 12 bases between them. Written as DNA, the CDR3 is TGTGCCAGCTCACCGGGCAGGGATGGCGGGGAGCTGTTTTTT. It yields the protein CASSPGRDGGELFF.

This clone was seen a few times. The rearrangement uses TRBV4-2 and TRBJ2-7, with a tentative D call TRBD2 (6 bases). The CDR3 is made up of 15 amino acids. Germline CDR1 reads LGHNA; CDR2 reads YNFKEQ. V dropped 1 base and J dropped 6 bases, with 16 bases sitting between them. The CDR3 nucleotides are TGTGCCAGCAGCCAAGTAGGTGGGGCCGGGGGCGAGCAGTACTTC. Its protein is CASSQVGGAGGEQYF.

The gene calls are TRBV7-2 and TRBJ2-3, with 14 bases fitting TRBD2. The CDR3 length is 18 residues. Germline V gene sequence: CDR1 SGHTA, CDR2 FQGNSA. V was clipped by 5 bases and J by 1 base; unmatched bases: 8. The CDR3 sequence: CASSRRTSGGPGTDTQYF. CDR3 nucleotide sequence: TGTGCCAGCAGCCGACGGACTAGCGGGGGGCCGGGCACAGATACGCAGTATTTT.

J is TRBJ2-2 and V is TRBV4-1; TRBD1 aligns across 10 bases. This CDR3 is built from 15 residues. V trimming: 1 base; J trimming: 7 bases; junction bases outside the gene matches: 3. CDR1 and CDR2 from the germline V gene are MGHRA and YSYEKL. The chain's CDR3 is CASSQGQGAVGELFF. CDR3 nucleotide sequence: TGCGCCAGCAGCCAAGGACAGGGGGCCGTCGGGGAGCTGTTTTTT.

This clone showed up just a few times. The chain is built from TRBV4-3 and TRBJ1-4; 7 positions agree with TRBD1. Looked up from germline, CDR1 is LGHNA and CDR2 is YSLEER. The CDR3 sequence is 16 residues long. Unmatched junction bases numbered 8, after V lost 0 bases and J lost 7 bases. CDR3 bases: TGCGCCAGCAGCCAAGATCTAGGGGGCGCAGGTGAAAAACTGTTTTTT. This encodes CASSQDLGGAGEKLFF.

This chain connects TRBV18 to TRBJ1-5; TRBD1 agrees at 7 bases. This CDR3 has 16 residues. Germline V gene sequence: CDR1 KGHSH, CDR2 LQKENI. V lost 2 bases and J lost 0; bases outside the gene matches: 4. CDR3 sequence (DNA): TGTGCCAGCTCACCAGCTGGGACAGCTAGCAATCAGCCCCAGCATTTT. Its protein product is CASSPAGTASNQPQHF.

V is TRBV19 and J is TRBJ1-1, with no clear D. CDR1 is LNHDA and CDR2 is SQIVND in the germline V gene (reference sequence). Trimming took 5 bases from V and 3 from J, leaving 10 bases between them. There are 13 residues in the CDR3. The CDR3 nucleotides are TGTGCCAGTAGTGCCCGTGCGGACACTGAAGCTTTCTTT. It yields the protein CASSARADTEAFF.

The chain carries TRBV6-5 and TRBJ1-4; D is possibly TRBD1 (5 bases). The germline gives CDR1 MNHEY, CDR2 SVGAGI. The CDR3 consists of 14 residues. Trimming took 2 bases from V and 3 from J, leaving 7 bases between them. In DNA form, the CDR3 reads TGTGCCAGCAGTTACATAGGGGCTAATGAAAAACTGTTTTTT. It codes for CASSYIGANEKLFF.

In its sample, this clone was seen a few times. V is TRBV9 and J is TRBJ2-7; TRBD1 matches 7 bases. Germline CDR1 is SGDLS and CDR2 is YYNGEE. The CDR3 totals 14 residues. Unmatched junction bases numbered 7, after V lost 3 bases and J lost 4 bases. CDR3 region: CASSATGTVYEQYF. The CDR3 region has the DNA TGTGCCAGCAGCGCCACCGGGACAGTTTACGAGCAGTACTTC.

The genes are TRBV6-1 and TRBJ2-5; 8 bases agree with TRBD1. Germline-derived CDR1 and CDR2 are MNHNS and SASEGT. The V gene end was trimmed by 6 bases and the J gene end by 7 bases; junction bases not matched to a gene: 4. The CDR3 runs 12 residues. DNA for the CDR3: TGTGCCAGCAGGCCGGGACAGGCGACCCAGTACTTC. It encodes CASRPGQATQYF.

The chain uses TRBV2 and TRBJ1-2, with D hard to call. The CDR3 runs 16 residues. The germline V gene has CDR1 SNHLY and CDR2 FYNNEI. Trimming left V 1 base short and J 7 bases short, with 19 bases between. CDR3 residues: CASSEESRPVPGGYTF. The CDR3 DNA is TGTGCCAGCAGTGAAGAGTCCAGGCCAGTCCCAGGTGGCTACACCTTC.

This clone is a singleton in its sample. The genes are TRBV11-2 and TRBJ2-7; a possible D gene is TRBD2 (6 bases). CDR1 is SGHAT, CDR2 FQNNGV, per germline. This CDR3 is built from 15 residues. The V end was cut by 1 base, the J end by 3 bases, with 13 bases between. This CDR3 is CASSLVRGRNYEQYF. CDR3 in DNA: TGTGCCAGCAGCTTAGTGCGGGGCAGGAACTACGAGCAGTACTTC.

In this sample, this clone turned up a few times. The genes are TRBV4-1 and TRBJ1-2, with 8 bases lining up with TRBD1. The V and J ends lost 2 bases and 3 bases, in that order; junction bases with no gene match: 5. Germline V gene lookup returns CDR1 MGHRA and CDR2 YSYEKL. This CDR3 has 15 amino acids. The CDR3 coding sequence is TGCGCCAGCAGCCAATCGAGGACAGGGTACTATGGCTACACCTTC. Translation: CASSQSRTGYYGYTF.

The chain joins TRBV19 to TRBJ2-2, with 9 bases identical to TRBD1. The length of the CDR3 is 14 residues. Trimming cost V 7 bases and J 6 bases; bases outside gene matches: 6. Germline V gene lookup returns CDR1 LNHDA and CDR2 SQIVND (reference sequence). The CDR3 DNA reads TGTGCCAGTAAAGGGACAGGGAGGGCCGGGGAGCTGTTTTTT. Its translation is CASKGTGRAGELFF.

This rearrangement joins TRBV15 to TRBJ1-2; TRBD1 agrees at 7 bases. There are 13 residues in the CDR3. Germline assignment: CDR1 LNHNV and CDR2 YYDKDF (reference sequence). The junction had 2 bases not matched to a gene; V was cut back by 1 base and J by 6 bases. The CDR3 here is CATSRAGTDGYTF. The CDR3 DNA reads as TGTGCCACCAGCAGAGCCGGGACAGATGGCTACACCTTC.

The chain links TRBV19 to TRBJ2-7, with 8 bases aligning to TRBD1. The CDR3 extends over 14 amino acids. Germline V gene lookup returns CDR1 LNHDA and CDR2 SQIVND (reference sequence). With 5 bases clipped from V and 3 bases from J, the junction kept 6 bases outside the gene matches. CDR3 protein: CASSRQGRNYEQYF. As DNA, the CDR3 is TGTGCCAGTAGTCGACAGGGGAGGAACTACGAGCAGTACTTC.

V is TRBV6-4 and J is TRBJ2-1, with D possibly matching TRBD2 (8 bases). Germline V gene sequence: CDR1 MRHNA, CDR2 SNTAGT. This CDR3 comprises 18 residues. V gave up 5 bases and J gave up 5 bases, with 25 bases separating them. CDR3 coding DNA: TGTGCCAGCAGTTCGGGAGGGGGCCCGGGACAGCCAAACAATGAGCAGTTCTTC. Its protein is CASSSGGGPGQPNNEQFF.

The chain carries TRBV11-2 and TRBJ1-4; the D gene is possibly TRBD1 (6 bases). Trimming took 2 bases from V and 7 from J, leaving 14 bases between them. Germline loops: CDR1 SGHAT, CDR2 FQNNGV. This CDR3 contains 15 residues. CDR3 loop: CASSLLQGGGEKLFF. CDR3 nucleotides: TGTGCCAGCAGCTTACTCCAGGGAGGGGGTGAAAAACTGTTTTTT.

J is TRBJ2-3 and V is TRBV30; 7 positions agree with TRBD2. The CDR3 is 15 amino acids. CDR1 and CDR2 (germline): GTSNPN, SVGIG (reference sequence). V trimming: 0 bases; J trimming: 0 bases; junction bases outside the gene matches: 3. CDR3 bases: TGTGCCTGGAGTGTGGCGGGAGAAAGCACAGATACGCAGTATTTT. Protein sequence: CAWSVAGESTDTQYF.

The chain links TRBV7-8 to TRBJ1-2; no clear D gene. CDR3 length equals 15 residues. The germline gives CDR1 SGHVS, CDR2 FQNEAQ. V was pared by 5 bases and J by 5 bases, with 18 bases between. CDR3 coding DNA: TGTGCCAGCAGCCCCGACGGAGCCGGTGGGTATGGCTACACCTTC. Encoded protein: CASSPDGAGGYGYTF. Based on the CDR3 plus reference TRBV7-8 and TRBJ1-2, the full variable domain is GAGVSQSPRYKVAKRGQDVALRCDPISGHVSLFWYQQALGQGPEFLTYFQNEAQLDKSGLPSDRFFAERPEGSVSTLKIQRTQQEDSAVYLCASSPDGAGGYGYTFGSGTRLTVV.

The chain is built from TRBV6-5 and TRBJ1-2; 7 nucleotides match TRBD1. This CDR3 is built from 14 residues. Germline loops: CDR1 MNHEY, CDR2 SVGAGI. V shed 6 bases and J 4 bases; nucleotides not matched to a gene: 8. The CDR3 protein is CASSRPGTAYGYTF. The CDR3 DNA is TGTGCCAGCAGCCGTCCCGGGACAGCCTATGGCTACACCTTC.

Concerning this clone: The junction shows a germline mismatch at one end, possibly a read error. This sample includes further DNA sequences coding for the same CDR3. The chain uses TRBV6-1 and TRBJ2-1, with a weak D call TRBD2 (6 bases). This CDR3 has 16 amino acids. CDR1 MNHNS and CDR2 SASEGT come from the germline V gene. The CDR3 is CASREALSQGAGEQFF. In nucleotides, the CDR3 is TGTGCCAGCAGGGAAGCCTTAAGTCAGGGAGCGGGTGAGCAGTTCTTC.